Presented here are 4 T cell receptor beta chains from one specimen sequenced in a study of cytomegalovirus exposure and HLA in healthy donors. The method was immunoSEQ multiplex PCR; TCRdb's version includes in-frame clones alone and lacks a portion of them. Of tens of thousands of clones listed, 85% to 95% are singletons. Sequencing was done on a sample of PBMCs. Every receptor here comes from a young man in good health and CMV-seronegative.

The chain couples TRBV6-1 to TRBJ1-1; the D gene is possibly TRBD1 (5 bases). V dropped 8 bases and J dropped 11 bases, with 15 bases sitting between them. The CDR3 extends over 11 amino acids. Germline assignment: CDR1 MNHNS and CDR2 SASEGT. The CDR3 DNA reads TGTGCCAGCGGCCTTGGGGCGATGGCTTTCTTT. Translated: CASGLGAMAFF.

The rearrangement uses TRBV7-9 and TRBJ1-2, with D perhaps TRBD1 (5 bases). This CDR3 contains 14 residues. The germline V and J ends were trimmed by 5 bases and 6 bases, with 16 bases remaining between them. Germline CDR1 reads SEHNR; CDR2 reads FQNEAQ (reference sequence). Here the CDR3 reads CASSRPGGRDGYTF. CDR3 sequence (DNA): TGTGCCAGCAGCCGACCCGGGGGTAGGGATGGCTACACCTTC.

This rearrangement joins TRBV6-1 to TRBJ2-3, with TRBD2 identical over 7 bases. CDR1 is MNHNS, CDR2 SASEGT, per germline. The length of the CDR3 is 17 residues. The J segment lost 2 bases and the V segment lost 3 bases, leaving 11 bases of the junction unmatched. CDR3 bases: TGTGCCAGCAGTGAGCCCATCCTAGCGGCCATCACAGATACGCAGTATTTT. Amino acids: CASSEPILAAITDTQYF.

J is TRBJ2-2 and V is TRBV7-9; 9 nucleotides agree with TRBD1. CDR1 is SEHNR, CDR2 FQNEAQ, per germline (reference sequence). This CDR3 has 14 residues. Trimming at V came to 5 bases and at J to 6 bases, leaving 4 bases not matched to a gene. This chain's CDR3 is CASSRTGESGELFF. The CDR3 coding sequence is TGTGCCAGCAGCCGGACAGGGGAATCCGGGGAGCTGTTTTTT. Based on the CDR3 plus reference TRBV7-9 and TRBJ2-2, the full variable domain is DTGVSQNPRHKITKRGQNVTFRCDPISEHNRLYWYRQTLGQGPEFLTYFQNEAQLEKSRLLSDRFSAERPKGSFSTLEIQRTEQGDSAMYLCASSRTGESGELFFGEGSRLTVL.